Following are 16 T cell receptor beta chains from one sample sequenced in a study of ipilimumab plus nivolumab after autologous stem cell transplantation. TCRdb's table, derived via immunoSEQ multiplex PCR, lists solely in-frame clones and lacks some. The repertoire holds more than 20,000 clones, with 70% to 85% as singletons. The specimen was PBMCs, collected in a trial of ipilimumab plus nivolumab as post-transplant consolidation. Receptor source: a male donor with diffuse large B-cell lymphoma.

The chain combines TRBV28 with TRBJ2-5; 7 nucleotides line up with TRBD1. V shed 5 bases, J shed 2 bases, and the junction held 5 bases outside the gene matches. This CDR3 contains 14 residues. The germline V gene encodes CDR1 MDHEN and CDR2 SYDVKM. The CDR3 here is CASSTPGQQETQYF. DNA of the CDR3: TGTGCCAGCAGTACCCCGGGACAGCAAGAGACCCAGTACTTC.

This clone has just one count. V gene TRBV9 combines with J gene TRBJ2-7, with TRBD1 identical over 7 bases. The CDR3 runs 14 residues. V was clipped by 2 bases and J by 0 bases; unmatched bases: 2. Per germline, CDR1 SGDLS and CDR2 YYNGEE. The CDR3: CASSVRDSSYEQYF. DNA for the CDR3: TGTGCCAGCAGCGTCCGGGACAGCTCCTACGAGCAGTACTTC.

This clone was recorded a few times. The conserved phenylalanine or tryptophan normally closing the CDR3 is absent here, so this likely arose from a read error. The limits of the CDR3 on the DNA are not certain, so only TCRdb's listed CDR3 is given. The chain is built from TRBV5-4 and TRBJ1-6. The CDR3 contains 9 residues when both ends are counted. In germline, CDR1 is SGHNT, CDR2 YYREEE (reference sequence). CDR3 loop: CASSLVASV.

CDR3 loop: CASRRDRGGGETQYF. CDR3 nucleotide sequence: TGTGCCAGCAGAAGGGACAGGGGAGGTGGGGAGACCCAGTACTTC. The chain links TRBV5-4 to TRBJ2-5; 10 positions match TRBD1. The germline V gene has CDR1 SGHNT and CDR2 YYREEE (reference sequence). The CDR3 has 15 residues. The ends lost 5 bases at V and 5 bases at J; junction bases unmatched: 9.

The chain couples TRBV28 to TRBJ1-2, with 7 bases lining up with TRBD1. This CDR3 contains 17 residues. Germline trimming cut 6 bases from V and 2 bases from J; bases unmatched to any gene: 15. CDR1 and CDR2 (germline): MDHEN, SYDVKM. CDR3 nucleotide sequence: TGTGCCAGCAGCTCACCCCCGGCAGGGGGAAAGAACTATGGCTACACCTTC. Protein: CASSSPPAGGKNYGYTF.

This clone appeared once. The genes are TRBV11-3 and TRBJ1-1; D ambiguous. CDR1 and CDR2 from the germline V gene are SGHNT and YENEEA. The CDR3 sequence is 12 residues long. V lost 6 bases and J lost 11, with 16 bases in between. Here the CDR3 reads CASSTAGSGAFF. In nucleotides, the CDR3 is TGTGCCAGCAGTACAGCCGGCTCCGGGGCTTTCTTT.

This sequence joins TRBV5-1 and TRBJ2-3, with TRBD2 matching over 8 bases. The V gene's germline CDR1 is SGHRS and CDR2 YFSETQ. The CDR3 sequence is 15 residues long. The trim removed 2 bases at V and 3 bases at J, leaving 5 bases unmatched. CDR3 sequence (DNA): TGCGCCAGCAGCTTTAGCGGGGCGGAGACAGATACGCAGTATTTT. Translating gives CASSFSGAETDTQYF.

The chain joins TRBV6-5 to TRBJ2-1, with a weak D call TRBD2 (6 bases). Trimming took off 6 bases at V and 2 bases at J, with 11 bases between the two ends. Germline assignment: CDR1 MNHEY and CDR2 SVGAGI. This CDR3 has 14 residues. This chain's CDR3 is CASSRGGTYNEQFF. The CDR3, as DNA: TGTGCCAGCAGCCGTGGGGGGACCTACAATGAGCAGTTCTTC.

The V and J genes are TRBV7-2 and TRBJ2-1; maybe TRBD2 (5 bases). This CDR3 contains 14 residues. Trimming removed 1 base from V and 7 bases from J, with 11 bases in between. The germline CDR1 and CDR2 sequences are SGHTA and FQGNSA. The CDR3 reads CASSLDASRNEQFF. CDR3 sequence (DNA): TGTGCCAGCAGCTTAGACGCTAGCAGAAATGAGCAGTTCTTC.

The CDR3 region has the DNA TGCGCCAGCAGCAATAGCGGGAACTCCTACAATGAGCAGTTCTTC. Amino acid sequence: CASSNSGNSYNEQFF. The rearrangement links TRBV4-1 to TRBJ2-1; 8 nucleotides line up with TRBD2. Germline V lookup: CDR1 MGHRA, CDR2 YSYEKL. The CDR3 length is 15 residues. Trimming cost V 5 bases and J 0 bases; bases outside gene matches: 3.

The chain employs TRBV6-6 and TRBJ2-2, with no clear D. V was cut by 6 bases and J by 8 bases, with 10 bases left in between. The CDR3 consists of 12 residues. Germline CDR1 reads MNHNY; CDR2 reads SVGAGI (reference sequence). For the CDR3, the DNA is TGTGCCAGCAGCAGACCCGAGGGGGAGCTGTTTTTT. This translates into CASSRPEGELFF.

The CDR3 reads CASSLEGVEQYF. The CDR3 DNA is TGCGCCAGCAGCTTGGAGGGAGTCGAGCAGTACTTC. The V gene is TRBV5-1, the J gene TRBJ2-7, with D perhaps TRBD2 (5 bases). Trimming took 0 bases from V and 6 from J, leaving 7 bases between them. The CDR3 has 12 residues. The germline V gene encodes CDR1 SGHRS and CDR2 YFSETQ. Combining the CDR3 with reference TRBV5-1 and TRBJ2-7 gives the whole variable domain KAGVTQTPRYLIKTRGQQVTLSCSPISGHRSVSWYQQTPGQGLQFLFEYFSETQRNKGNFPGRFSGRQFSNSRSEMNVSTLELGDSALYLCASSLEGVEQYFGPGTRLTVT.

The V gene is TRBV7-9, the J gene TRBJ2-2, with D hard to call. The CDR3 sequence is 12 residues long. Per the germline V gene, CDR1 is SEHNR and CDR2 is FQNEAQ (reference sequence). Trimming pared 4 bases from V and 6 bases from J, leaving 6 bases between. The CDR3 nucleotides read TGTGCCAGCAGCTCTACTCCCGGGGAGCTGTTTTTT. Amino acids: CASSSTPGELFF.

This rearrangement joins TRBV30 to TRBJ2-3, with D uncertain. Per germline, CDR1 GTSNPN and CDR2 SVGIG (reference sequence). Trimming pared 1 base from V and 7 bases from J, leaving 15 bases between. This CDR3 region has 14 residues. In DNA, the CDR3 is TGTGCCTGGAGTGGTCAATTGGTCCTATATACGCAGTATTTT. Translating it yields CAWSGQLVLYTQYF.

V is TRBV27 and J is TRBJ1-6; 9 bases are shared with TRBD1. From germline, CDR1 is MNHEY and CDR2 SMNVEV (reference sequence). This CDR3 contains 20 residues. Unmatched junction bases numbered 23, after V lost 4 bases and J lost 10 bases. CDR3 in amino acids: CASSSLNRGLRNSGGSPLHF. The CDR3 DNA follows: TGTGCCAGCAGTTCCCTCAACAGGGGGCTAAGGAATTCAGGAGGCTCACCCCTCCACTTT.

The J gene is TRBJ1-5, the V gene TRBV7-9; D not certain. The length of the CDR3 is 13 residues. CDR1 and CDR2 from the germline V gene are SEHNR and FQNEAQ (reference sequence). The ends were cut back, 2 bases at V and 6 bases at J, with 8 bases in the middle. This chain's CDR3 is CASSLLGSQPQHF. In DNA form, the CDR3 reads TGTGCCAGCAGCTTACTCGGGAGTCAGCCCCAGCATTTT.